These 28 T cell receptor beta chains were sequenced from one sample in a study of blood T cell repertoires in COVID-19 (dated by TCRdb to the early 2020s). The library relied on the immunoSEQ multiplex PCR assay. The clones in this table, taken by TCRdb from immuneACCESS, are in-frame only. Not every clone is retained; where verified, under half of the shortfall comes from an unresolved V gene, and the cause of the rest is unknown. This sample is represented by under 300,000 clones; 70% to 90% of them were singletons. About 1% of the sample lies in the top ten. Source material: peripheral blood. The receptors stem from a woman aged 35 to 49 who had recovered from COVID-19.

This clone came up a few times. The V and J genes are TRBV7-8 and TRBJ2-7; 9 bases are shared with TRBD2. The CDR3 extends over 17 amino acids. Germline lookup yields CDR1 SGHVS and CDR2 FQNEAQ. V dropped 3 bases and J dropped 2; count of bases not matched to a gene: 11. The DNA for the CDR3 is TGTGCCAGCAGCTTGGCCCCCGGGACTAGCAGGCCCTACGAGCAGTACTTC. This gives the protein CASSLAPGTSRPYEQYF. The entire variable domain, with the rest obtained from reference TRBV7-8 and TRBJ2-7, is as follows: GAGVSQSPRYKVAKRGQDVALRCDPISGHVSLFWYQQALGQGPEFLTYFQNEAQLDKSGLPSDRFFAERPEGSVSTLKIQRTQQEDSAVYLCASSLAPGTSRPYEQYFGPGTRLTVT.

The J gene is TRBJ2-5, the V gene TRBV3-1 (or the pseudogene TRBV3-2), with 8 bases that match TRBD1. The junction had 8 bases not matched to a gene; V was cut back by 0 bases and J by 5 bases. The CDR3 has 16 amino acids. Germline assignment: CDR1 LGHDT and CDR2 YNNKEL (reference sequence). The CDR3: CASSQELTGVGETQYF. DNA of the CDR3: TGTGCCAGCAGCCAAGAGCTGACAGGGGTCGGCGAGACCCAGTACTTC.

This clone has only one observation. The chain uses TRBV24-1 and TRBJ1-4, with D unresolved. V lost 0 bases and J lost 8, with 3 bases in between. Germline V CDR1 and CDR2: KGHDR, SFDVKD. This CDR3 is built from 12 residues. The CDR3 bases are TGTGCCACCAGTGATTTGGGCGAAAAACTGTTTTTT. Its protein product is CATSDLGEKLFF.

This clone was recorded a few times. V gene TRBV10-3 combines with J gene TRBJ2-5, with 9 bases identical to TRBD1. The CDR3 length is 15 residues. The ends lost 4 bases at V and 5 bases at J; junction bases unmatched: 8. CDR1 ENHRY and CDR2 SYGVKD come from the germline V gene. CDR3 sequence reads: CAISGSGTGWETQYF. The CDR3 coding sequence is TGTGCCATCAGTGGTTCCGGGACAGGGTGGGAGACCCAGTACTTC.

As concerns this clone: The sample contains more than one DNA sequence encoding this CDR3. The V call is TRBV5-1, the J call TRBJ1-1; 8 positions agree with TRBD1. J lost 4 bases, V lost 2 bases, and 1 base had no gene match. CDR1 and CDR2 (germline): SGHRS, YFSETQ. The CDR3 sequence is 13 residues long. The DNA of the CDR3 is TGCGCCAGCAGCTTAACAGGGGGCACTGAAGCTTTCTTT. Translation: CASSLTGGTEAFF. The full variable domain, in which reference TRBV5-1 and TRBJ1-1 provide the parts outside the CDR3, is KAGVTQTPRYLIKTRGQQVTLSCSPISGHRSVSWYQQTPGQGLQFLFEYFSETQRNKGNFPGRFSGRQFSNSRSEMNVSTLELGDSALYLCASSLTGGTEAFFGQGTRLTVV.

This clone was seen just once. The gene calls are TRBV6-5 and TRBJ1-3; 10 bases agree with TRBD1. This CDR3 contains 14 residues. Trimming cost V 7 bases and J 5 bases; bases outside gene matches: 5. CDR1 is MNHEY and CDR2 is SVGAGI in the germline V gene. Written as DNA, the CDR3 is TGTGCCAGCAAGACGACAGGGGGCCGAAACACCATATATTTT. Its protein product is CASKTTGGRNTIYF.

This rearrangement joins TRBV15 to TRBJ2-1; D not certain. This CDR3 contains 15 residues. The V end was cut by 0 bases, the J end by 4 bases, with 10 bases between. CDR1 is LNHNV and CDR2 is YYDKDF in the germline V gene (reference sequence). This CDR3 reads CATSREGRSYNEQFF. CDR3 DNA sequence: TGTGCCACCAGCAGAGAAGGCAGGTCATACAATGAGCAGTTCTTC.

This chain links TRBV3-1 (or the pseudogene TRBV3-2) with TRBJ2-5, with D maybe TRBD1 (5 bases). V gave up 4 bases and J gave up 7 bases, with 16 bases separating them. CDR1 is LGHDT and CDR2 is YNNKEL in the germline V gene (reference sequence). The CDR3 has 14 amino acids. For the CDR3, the DNA is TGTGCCAGCAGCCGAACCCCAGGGCAGGGGACCCAGTACTTC. Protein product: CASSRTPGQGTQYF.

To note about this clone: A junction boundary mismatches the germline segment, possibly from a read error. This chain connects TRBV29-1 to TRBJ1-2, with 10 bases lining up with TRBD1. CDR1 and CDR2 from the germline V gene are SQVTM and ANQGSEA. This CDR3 has 10 residues. CDR3 bases: TGCAGCGCCGGAGACAGGGGGCGAGCCTTC. Encoded protein: CSAGDRGRAF. The full variable domain, in which reference TRBV29-1 and TRBJ1-2 provide the parts outside the CDR3, is SAVISQKPSRDICQRGTSLTIQCQVDSQVTMMFWYRQQPGQSLTLIATANQGSEATYESGFVIDKFPISRPNLTFSTLTVSNMSPEDSSIYLCSAGDRGRAFGSGTRLTVV.

This sequence joins TRBV9 and TRBJ2-1; 10 bases fit TRBD2. J gave up 2 bases and V 3 bases, and 5 bases lay outside the gene matches. CDR3 size: 16 residues. Looked up from germline, CDR1 is SGDLS and CDR2 is YYNGEE. The chain's CDR3 is CASSGPLAGAYNEQFF. The CDR3 DNA reads TGTGCCAGCAGCGGACCCCTAGCGGGGGCCTACAATGAGCAGTTCTTC.

This clone was seen once. The genes are TRBV19 and TRBJ2-1; 15 nucleotides align to TRBD2. CDR3 length: 18 amino acids. Germline CDR1 is LNHDA and CDR2 is SQIVND (reference sequence). V gave up 3 bases and J gave up 3 bases; unmatched junction bases: 6. CDR3 protein: CASSIRGLAGGYYNEQFF. The CDR3, as DNA: TGTGCCAGTAGTATCCGCGGACTAGCGGGAGGGTACTACAATGAGCAGTTCTTC. The full variable domain, rest sourced from reference TRBV19 and TRBJ2-1, is DGGITQSPKYLFRKEGQNVTLSCEQNLNHDAMYWYRQDPGQGLRLIYYSQIVNDFQKGDIAEGYSVSREKKESFPLTVTSAQKNPTAFYLCASSIRGLAGGYYNEQFFGPGTRLTVL.

The chain carries TRBV11-2 and TRBJ2-3, with 8 bases identical to TRBD2. Trimming removed 0 bases from V and 2 bases from J; junction bases left unmatched: 7. Germline CDR1 and CDR2: SGHAT and FQNNGV. This CDR3 region has 17 residues. As DNA, the CDR3 is TGTGCCAGCAGCTTAGATGGCAGCGGGAGTTCCACAGATACGCAGTATTTT. Its translation: CASSLDGSGSSTDTQYF. Based on the CDR3 plus reference TRBV11-2 and TRBJ2-3, the full variable domain is EAGVAQSPRYKIIEKRQSVAFWCNPISGHATLYWYQQILGQGPKLLIQFQNNGVVDDSQLPKDRFSAERLKGVDSTLKIQPAKLEDSAVYLCASSLDGSGSSTDTQYFGPGTRLTVL.

The genes are TRBV10-2 and TRBJ2-7, with TRBD1 matching 8 bases. This CDR3 has 14 residues. Germline trimming cut 7 bases from V and 2 bases from J; bases unmatched to any gene: 7. CDR1 is WSHSY and CDR2 is SAAADI in the germline V gene. The CDR3 spells CASTSRGLAYEQYF. The DNA of the CDR3 is TGCGCCAGCACAAGCAGGGGGCTGGCCTACGAGCAGTACTTC.

The CDR3 sequence is CASSLGSSGRREQYF. The CDR3 bases are TGTGCCAGCAGCTTAGGGTCTAGCGGGAGGCGTGAGCAGTACTTC. The chain has TRBV11-2 and TRBJ2-7, with TRBD2 matching 11 bases. This CDR3 region has 15 residues. V was pared by 1 base and J by 7 bases, with 6 bases of the junction left unmatched. Germline V gives CDR1 SGHAT, CDR2 FQNNGV.

The V call is TRBV4-1, the J call TRBJ2-2, with TRBD2 identical over 10 bases. This CDR3 comprises 15 residues. V was clipped by 4 bases and J by 6 bases; unmatched bases: 5. Per germline, CDR1 MGHRA and CDR2 YSYEKL. The CDR3 DNA follows: TGCGCCAGCAGCCCGAGCGGGAGGGGGTCCGGGGAGCTGTTTTTT. It yields the protein CASSPSGRGSGELFF.

This chain joins TRBV9 and TRBJ1-1; maybe TRBD1 (6 bases). This CDR3 is built from 14 residues. Germline assignment: CDR1 SGDLS and CDR2 YYNGEE. V gave up 1 base and J gave up 11 bases, with 18 bases separating them. The CDR3 here is CASSVNGQRGEAFF. The CDR3 nucleotides read TGTGCCAGCAGCGTAAACGGACAGAGGGGTGAGGCTTTCTTT.

The chain links TRBV27 to TRBJ1-2, with TRBD1 identical over 7 bases. There are 13 residues in the CDR3. Germline assignment: CDR1 MNHEY and CDR2 SMNVEV (reference sequence). V lost 6 bases and J lost 4; bases outside the gene matches: 5. CDR3 in DNA: TGTGCCAGCAGCTCCCCAGGGGGCTATGGCTACACCTTC. It codes for CASSSPGGYGYTF.

This clone was seen just once. The chain employs TRBV9 and TRBJ2-7, with D possibly matching TRBD1 (5 bases). The V gene's germline CDR1 is SGDLS and CDR2 YYNGEE. V gave up 0 bases and J gave up 2 bases, with 9 bases separating them. The CDR3 has 14 amino acids. CDR3 residues: CASSVAVTAYEQYF. In DNA, the CDR3 is TGTGCCAGCAGCGTAGCCGTGACAGCCTACGAGCAGTACTTC.

This clone was detected once. The rearrangement joins TRBV25-1 to TRBJ1-1; a weak D match, TRBD1 (5 bases). The CDR3 covers 11 residues. V lost 6 bases to trimming and J lost 6 bases, with 8 bases between them. Germline V lookup: CDR1 MGHDK, CDR2 SYGVNS. The CDR3 here is CASRGPSEAFF. The CDR3, as DNA: TGTGCCAGCAGGGGGCCGTCTGAAGCTTTCTTT.

The chain couples TRBV30 to TRBJ1-1; D uncertain. V was trimmed by 3 bases and J by 5 bases, leaving 13 bases between them. The CDR3 spans 13 residues. Germline-derived CDR1 and CDR2 are GTSNPN and SVGIG (reference sequence). The CDR3 reads CAWSPARGTEAFF. The CDR3 DNA reads as TGTGCCTGGAGCCCAGCCCGGGGTACTGAAGCTTTCTTT.

V usage is TRBV7-9 and J usage is TRBJ1-6; D uncertain. CDR1 and CDR2 from the germline V gene are SEHNR and FQNEAQ (reference sequence). The CDR3 is 12 amino acids. Trimming cost V 5 bases and J 8 bases, with 7 bases left between them. The CDR3 loop reads CASSGQDSPLHF. CDR3 coding DNA: TGTGCCAGCAGCGGCCAGGATTCACCCCTCCACTTT.

The CDR3 DNA reads TGTGCCAGTAGGCCCCACATTCACCCGAGCACAGATACGCAGTATTTT. It specifies CASRPHIHPSTDTQYF. The rearrangement joins TRBV19 to TRBJ2-3; no clear D gene. The CDR3 has 16 amino acids. Per germline, CDR1 LNHDA and CDR2 SQIVND (reference sequence). Trimming cost V 6 bases and J 0 bases, with 16 bases left between them.

The chain couples TRBV7-2 to TRBJ2-3; 8 nucleotides line up with TRBD1. The CDR3 is 15 amino acids. From germline, CDR1 is SGHTA and CDR2 FQGNSA. V lost 1 base, J lost 6 bases, and 6 bases stayed unmatched. CDR3 DNA sequence: TGTGCCAGCAGCTTAGTTGGACAGGGTAGGGATACGCAGTATTTT. Translation gives CASSLVGQGRDTQYF. The whole variable domain, filled in from reference TRBV7-2 and TRBJ2-3, reads GAGVSQSPSNKVTEKGKDVELRCDPISGHTALYWYRQSLGQGLEFLIYFQGNSAPDKSGLPSDRFSAERTGGSVSTLTIQRTQQEDSAVYLCASSLVGQGRDTQYFGPGTRLTVL.

The chain links TRBV5-4 to TRBJ2-2; TRBD2 might be the D (7 bases). The CDR3 runs 15 residues. V lost 4 bases, J lost 3 bases, and 13 bases lay in between. Germline lookup yields CDR1 SGHNT and CDR2 YYREEE (reference sequence). The DNA of the CDR3 is TGTGCCAGCAGCCCCAGGGGAGGGGACACCGGGGAGCTGTTTTTT. It codes for CASSPRGGDTGELFF.

The chain combines TRBV6-2 or TRBV6-3 with TRBJ1-2; 9 bases align to TRBD1. Germline values: CDR1 MNHEY, CDR2 SVGEGT. The CDR3 runs to 14 residues. Losses at the gene ends were 5 bases for V and 8 bases for J; bases not matched to a gene: 9. CDR3 nucleotide sequence: TGTGCCAGCAGTGACCGGGACAGGGTTGGCGGCTACACCTTC. It translates to CASSDRDRVGGYTF.

This sequence joins TRBV15 and TRBJ2-5, with a weak D call TRBD1 (5 bases). Germline CDR1 LNHNV, CDR2 YYDKDF (reference sequence). This CDR3 is built from 16 residues. V was trimmed by 0 bases and J by 5 bases, leaving 16 bases between them. The DNA for the CDR3 is TGTGCCACCAGCAGAGATGCTTGGCAGGGTCTGGAGACCCAGTACTTC. Its protein product is CATSRDAWQGLETQYF.

The genes are TRBV6-4 and TRBJ1-2; unclear D gene. CDR1 and CDR2 (germline): MRHNA, SNTAGT. Trimming cost V 3 bases and J 4 bases, with 12 bases left between them. The CDR3 runs to 14 residues. CDR3 residues: CASSENGQAYGYTF. Here the CDR3 DNA reads TGTGCCAGCAGTGAGAATGGGCAGGCCTATGGCTACACCTTC.

This clone came up once. V usage is TRBV11-2 and J usage is TRBJ2-7; D call uncertain. The CDR3 is 14 residues long. The germline V and J ends were trimmed by 2 bases and 3 bases, with 11 bases remaining between them. Germline V lookup: CDR1 SGHAT, CDR2 FQNNGV. The CDR3 loop reads CASSLPAGHYEQYF. The CDR3 DNA sequence: TGTGCCAGCAGCTTACCGGCAGGTCACTACGAGCAGTACTTC. The full variable domain, in which reference TRBV11-2 and TRBJ2-7 provide the parts outside the CDR3, is EAGVAQSPRYKIIEKRQSVAFWCNPISGHATLYWYQQILGQGPKLLIQFQNNGVVDDSQLPKDRFSAERLKGVDSTLKIQPAKLEDSAVYLCASSLPAGHYEQYFGPGTRLTVT.